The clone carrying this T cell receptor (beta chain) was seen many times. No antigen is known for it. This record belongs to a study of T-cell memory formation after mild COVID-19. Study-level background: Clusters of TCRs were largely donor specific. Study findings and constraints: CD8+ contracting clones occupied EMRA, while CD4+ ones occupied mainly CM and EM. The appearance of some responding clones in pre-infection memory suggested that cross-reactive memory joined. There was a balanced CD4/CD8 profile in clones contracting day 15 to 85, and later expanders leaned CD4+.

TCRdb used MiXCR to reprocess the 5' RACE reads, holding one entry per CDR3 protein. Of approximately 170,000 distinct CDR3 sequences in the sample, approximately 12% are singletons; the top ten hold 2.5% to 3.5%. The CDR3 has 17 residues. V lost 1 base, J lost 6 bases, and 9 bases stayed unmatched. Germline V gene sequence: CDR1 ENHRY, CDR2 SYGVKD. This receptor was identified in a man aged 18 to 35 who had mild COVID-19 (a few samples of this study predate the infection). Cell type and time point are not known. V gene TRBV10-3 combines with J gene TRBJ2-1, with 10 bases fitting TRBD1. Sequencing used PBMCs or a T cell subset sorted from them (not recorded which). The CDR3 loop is CAISEWIPGQGTNEQFF. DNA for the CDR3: TGTGCCATCAGTGAGTGGATTCCGGGACAGGGGACCAATGAGCAGTTCTTC.